Below are 2 T cell receptor beta chains sequenced from a single sample in a study of blood T cell repertoires in COVID-19. Measured with immunoSEQ multiplex PCR; TCRdb has only the in-frame clones, and not every one. This repertoire shows tens of thousands of clones, 87% found once; its top ten account for approximately 6.4%. The sequencing sample was made of peripheral blood. These receptor sequences come from a woman aged 45 to 65 with acute or convalescent COVID-19.

This rearrangement joins TRBV20-1 to TRBJ1-5, with D perhaps TRBD1 (5 bases). V shed 3 bases and J shed 2 bases, with 8 bases lying between them. There are 13 residues in the CDR3. Germline V CDR1 and CDR2: DFQATT, SNEGSKA (reference sequence). The CDR3 DNA is TGCAGTGCTAGTACAGGTCGCAATCAGCCCCAGCATTTT. Translating gives CSASTGRNQPQHF.

The genes are TRBV4-1 and TRBJ2-7; 9 bases fit TRBD1. The CDR3 spans 14 residues. Germline V gene lookup returns CDR1 MGHRA and CDR2 YSYEKL. V was clipped by 2 bases and J by 5 bases; unmatched bases: 4. The CDR3 spells CASSQPGTGNEQYF. The CDR3, as DNA: TGCGCCAGCAGCCAACCCGGGACAGGGAACGAGCAGTACTTC.